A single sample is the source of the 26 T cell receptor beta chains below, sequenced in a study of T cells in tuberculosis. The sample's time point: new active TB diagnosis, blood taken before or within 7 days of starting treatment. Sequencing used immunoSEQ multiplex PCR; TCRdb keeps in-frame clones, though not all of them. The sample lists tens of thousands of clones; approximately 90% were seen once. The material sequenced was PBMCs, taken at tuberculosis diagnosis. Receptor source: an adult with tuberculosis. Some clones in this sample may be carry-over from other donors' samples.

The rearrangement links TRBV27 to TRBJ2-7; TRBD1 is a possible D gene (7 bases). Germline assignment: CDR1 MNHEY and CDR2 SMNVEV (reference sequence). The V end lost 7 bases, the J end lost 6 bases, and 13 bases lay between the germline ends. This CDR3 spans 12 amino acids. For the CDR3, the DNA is TGTGCCAGCAATGGAGGGGGCTCCGAGCAGTACTTC. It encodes CASNGGGSEQYF.

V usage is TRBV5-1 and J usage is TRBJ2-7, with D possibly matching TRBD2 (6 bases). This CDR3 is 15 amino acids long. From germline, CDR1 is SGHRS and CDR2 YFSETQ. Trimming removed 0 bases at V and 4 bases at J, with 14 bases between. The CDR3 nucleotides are TGCGCCAGCAGCTTGGCCGGGGGAGTTCTTTACGAGCAGTACTTC. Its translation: CASSLAGGVLYEQYF.

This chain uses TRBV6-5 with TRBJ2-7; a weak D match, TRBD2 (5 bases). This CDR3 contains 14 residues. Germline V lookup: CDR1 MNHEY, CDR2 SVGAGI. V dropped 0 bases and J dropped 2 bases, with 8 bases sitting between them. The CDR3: CASSYSRETYEQYF. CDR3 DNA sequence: TGTGCCAGCAGTTACTCGAGGGAGACCTACGAGCAGTACTTC.

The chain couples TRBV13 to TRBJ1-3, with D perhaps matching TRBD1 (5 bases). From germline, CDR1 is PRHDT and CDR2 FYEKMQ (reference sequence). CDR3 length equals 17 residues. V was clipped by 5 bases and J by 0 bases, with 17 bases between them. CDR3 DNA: TGTGCCAGCAGCCCACCCCGGAACAGGTTCTCTGGAAACACCATATATTTT. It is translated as CASSPPRNRFSGNTIYF.

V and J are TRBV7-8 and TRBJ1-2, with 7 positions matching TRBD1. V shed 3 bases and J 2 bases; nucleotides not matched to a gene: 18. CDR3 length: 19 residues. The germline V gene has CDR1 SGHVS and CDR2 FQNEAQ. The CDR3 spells CASSLRGRVGTAENYGYTF. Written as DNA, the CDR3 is TGTGCCAGCAGCTTGAGAGGCCGGGTCGGGACAGCAGAGAACTATGGCTACACCTTC.

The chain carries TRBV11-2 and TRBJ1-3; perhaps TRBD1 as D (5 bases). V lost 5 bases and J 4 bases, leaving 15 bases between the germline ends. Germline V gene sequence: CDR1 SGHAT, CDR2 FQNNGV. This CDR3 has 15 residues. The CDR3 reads CASSPLQGKGNTIYF. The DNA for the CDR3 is TGTGCCAGCAGCCCATTGCAGGGCAAAGGAAACACCATATATTTT.

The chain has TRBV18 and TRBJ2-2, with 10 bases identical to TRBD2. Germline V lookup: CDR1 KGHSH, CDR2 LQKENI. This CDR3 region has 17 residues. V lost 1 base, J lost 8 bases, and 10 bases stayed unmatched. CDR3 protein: CASSPQSGGASSGELFF. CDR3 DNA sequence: TGTGCCAGCTCACCACAGAGCGGGGGGGCGTCGTCGGGGGAGCTGTTTTTT.

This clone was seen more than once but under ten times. For the CDR3, the DNA is TGTGCCAGCAGTCGGGGAGCTGCCGGGATGAACACTGAAGCTTTCTTT. As protein: CASSRGAAGMNTEAFF. V gene TRBV6-4 combines with J gene TRBJ1-1; D remains ambiguous. Trimming removed 5 bases from V and 0 bases from J, with 16 bases in between. The CDR3 covers 16 residues. Germline V gene lookup returns CDR1 MRHNA and CDR2 SNTAGT.

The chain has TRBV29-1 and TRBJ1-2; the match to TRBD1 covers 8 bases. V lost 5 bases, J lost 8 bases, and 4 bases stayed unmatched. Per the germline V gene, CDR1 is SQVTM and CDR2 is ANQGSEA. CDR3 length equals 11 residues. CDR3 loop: CSVLRQGGYTF. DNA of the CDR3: TGCAGCGTTCTAAGACAGGGGGGCTACACCTTC.

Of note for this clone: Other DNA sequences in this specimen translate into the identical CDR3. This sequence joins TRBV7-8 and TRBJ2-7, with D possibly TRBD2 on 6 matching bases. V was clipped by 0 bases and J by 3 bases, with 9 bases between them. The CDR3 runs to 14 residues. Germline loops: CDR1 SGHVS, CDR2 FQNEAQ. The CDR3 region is CASSLAGGVYEQYF. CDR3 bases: TGTGCCAGCAGCTTAGCGGGGGGAGTCTACGAGCAGTACTTC.

The CDR3 coding sequence is TGTGCCAGCAGCTCACCGTGGCAGGCTGGACAAGAGACCCAGTACTTC. It translates to CASSSPWQAGQETQYF. J is TRBJ2-5 and V is TRBV7-9, with D hard to call. The CDR3 consists of 16 residues. Trimming removed 4 bases at V and 2 bases at J, with 17 bases between. Germline V gene data show CDR1 as SEHNR and CDR2 as FQNEAQ (reference sequence).

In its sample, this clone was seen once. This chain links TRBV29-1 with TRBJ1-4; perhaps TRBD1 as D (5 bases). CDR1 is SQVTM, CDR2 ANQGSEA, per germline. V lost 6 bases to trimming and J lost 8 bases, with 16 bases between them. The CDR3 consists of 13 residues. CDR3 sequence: CSVAGQGGEKLFF. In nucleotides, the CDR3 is TGCAGCGTCGCTGGTCAGGGTGGGGAAAAACTGTTTTTT. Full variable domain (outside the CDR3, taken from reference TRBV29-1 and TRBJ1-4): SAVISQKPSRDICQRGTSLTIQCQVDSQVTMMFWYRQQPGQSLTLIATANQGSEATYESGFVIDKFPISRPNLTFSTLTVSNMSPEDSSIYLCSVAGQGGEKLFFGSGTQLSVL.

This CDR3 reads CATAGQNNQPQHF. DNA of the CDR3: TGTGCCACCGCTGGACAGAACAATCAGCCCCAGCATTTT. The chain has TRBV10-3 and TRBJ1-5, with D possibly matching TRBD1 (6 bases). Germline V gives CDR1 ENHRY, CDR2 SYGVKD. The CDR3 runs to 13 residues. Trimming took off 10 bases at V and 3 bases at J, with 13 bases between the two ends.

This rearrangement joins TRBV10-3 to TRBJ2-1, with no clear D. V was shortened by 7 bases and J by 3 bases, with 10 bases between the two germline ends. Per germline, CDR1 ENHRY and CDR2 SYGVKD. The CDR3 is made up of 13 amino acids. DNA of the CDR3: TGTGCCATCATGGAGAGAAACTACAATGAGCAGTTCTTC. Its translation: CAIMERNYNEQFF.

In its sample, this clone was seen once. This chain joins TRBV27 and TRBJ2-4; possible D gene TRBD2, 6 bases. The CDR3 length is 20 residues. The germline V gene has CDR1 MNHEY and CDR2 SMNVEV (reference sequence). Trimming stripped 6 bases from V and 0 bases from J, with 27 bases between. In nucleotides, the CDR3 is TGTGCCAGCAGCCCCGGCGGGCGGGGCCTGATAACACTAGCCAAAAACATTCAGTACTTC. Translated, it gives CASSPGGRGLITLAKNIQYF.

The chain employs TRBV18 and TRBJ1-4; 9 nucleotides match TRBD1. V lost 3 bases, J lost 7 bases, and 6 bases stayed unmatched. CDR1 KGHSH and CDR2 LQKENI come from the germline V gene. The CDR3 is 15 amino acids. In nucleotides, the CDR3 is TGTGCCAGCTCACCCAGGACAGGGGAGGCTGAAAAACTGTTTTTT. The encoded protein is CASSPRTGEAEKLFF.

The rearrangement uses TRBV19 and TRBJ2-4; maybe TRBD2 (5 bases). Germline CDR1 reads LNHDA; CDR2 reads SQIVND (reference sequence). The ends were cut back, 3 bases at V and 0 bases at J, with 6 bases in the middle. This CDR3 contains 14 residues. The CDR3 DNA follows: TGTGCCAGTAGTATGAGGGAAGCCAAAAACATTCAGTACTTC. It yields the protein CASSMREAKNIQYF.

CDR3: CASSFEGSSYEQYF. As DNA, the CDR3 is TGCGCCAGCAGCTTCGAGGGAAGCTCCTACGAGCAGTACTTC. The chain employs TRBV5-1 and TRBJ2-7; TRBD2 might be the D (5 bases). Trimming shortened V by 2 bases and J by 0 bases, and 9 bases separated the two germline ends. Germline CDR1 SGHRS, CDR2 YFSETQ. The CDR3 loop spans 14 amino acids.

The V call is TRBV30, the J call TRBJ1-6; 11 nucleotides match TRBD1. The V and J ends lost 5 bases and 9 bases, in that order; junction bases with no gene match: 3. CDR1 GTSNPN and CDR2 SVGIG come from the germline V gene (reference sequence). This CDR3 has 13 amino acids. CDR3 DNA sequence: TGTGCCTGGGGGACAGGGGGAGGTTCACCCCTCCACTTT. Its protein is CAWGTGGGSPLHF.

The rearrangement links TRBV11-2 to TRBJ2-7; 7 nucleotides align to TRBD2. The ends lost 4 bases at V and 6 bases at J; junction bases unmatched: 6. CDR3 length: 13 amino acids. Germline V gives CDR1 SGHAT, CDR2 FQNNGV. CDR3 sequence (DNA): TGTGCCAGCAGCTCCCTTCCTAGCGGCGAGCAGTACTTC. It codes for CASSSLPSGEQYF. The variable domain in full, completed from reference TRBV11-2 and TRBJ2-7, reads EAGVAQSPRYKIIEKRQSVAFWCNPISGHATLYWYQQILGQGPKLLIQFQNNGVVDDSQLPKDRFSAERLKGVDSTLKIQPAKLEDSAVYLCASSSLPSGEQYFGPGTRLTVT.

In DNA, the CDR3 is TGTGCCAGCAGCCTCGGACTAGCGGGGAATGGTGAGCAGTTCTTC. Encoded protein: CASSLGLAGNGEQFF. V gene TRBV9 combines with J gene TRBJ2-1; 12 bases map to TRBD2. The V segment lost 4 bases and the J segment 9 bases; nucleotides outside the gene matches: 8. The length of the CDR3 is 15 residues. CDR1 and CDR2 from the germline V gene are SGDLS and YYNGEE.

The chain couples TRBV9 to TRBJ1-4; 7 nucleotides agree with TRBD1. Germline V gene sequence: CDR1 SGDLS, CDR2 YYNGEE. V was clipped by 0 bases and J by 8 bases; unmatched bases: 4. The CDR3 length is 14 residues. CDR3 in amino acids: CASSVEGGDEKLFF. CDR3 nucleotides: TGTGCCAGCAGCGTAGAAGGGGGCGACGAAAAACTGTTTTTT. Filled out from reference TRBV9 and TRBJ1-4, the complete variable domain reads DSGVTQTPKHLITATGQRVTLRCSPRSGDLSVYWYQQSLDQGLQFLIQYYNGEERAKGNILERFSAQQFPDLHSELNLSSLELGDSALYFCASSVEGGDEKLFFGSGTQLSVL.

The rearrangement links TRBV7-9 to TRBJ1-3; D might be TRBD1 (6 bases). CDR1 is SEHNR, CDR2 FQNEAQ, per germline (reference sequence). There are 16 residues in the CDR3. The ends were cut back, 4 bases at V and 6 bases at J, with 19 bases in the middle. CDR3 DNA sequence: TGTGCCAGCAGCTCTGGGATGTGGCAGGGACAAAACACCATATATTTT. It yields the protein CASSSGMWQGQNTIYF.

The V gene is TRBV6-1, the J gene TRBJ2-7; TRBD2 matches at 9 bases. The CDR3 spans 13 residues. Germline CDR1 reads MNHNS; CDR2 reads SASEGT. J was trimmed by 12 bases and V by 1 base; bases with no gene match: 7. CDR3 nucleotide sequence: TGTGCCAGCAGTGAAGTTCACGGGACTAGCTGGTACTTC. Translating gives CASSEVHGTSWYF.

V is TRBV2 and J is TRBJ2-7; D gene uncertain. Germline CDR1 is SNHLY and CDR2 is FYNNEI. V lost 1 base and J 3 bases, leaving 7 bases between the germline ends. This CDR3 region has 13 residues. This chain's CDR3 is CASSEGQYYEQYF. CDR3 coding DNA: TGTGCCAGCAGTGAAGGGCAGTACTACGAGCAGTACTTC.

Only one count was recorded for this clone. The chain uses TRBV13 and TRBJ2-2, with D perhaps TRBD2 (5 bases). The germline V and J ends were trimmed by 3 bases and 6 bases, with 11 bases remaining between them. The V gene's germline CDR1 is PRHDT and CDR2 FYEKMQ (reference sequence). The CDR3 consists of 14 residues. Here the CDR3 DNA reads TGTGCCAGCAGCTTCGACGGGGATCCCGGGGAGCTGTTTTTT. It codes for CASSFDGDPGELFF.